The 26 T cell receptor beta chains below come from one sample, sequenced in a study of blood T cell repertoires in COVID-19. The method was immunoSEQ multiplex PCR; TCRdb's version includes in-frame clones alone and lacks a portion of them. The sample holds over 350,000 clones; just under 90% are singletons and the top ten take approximately 9.3%. Sequenced input: PBMCs or T cells enriched from blood (not recorded which). These receptors all stem from a woman aged 50 to 65 who had recovered from COVID-19.

The chain uses TRBV30 and TRBJ2-6; D may be TRBD1 (6 bases). This CDR3 comprises 14 residues. Between the trimmed V and J ends, which lost 4 bases and 2 bases, there was a span of 9 bases. Germline V CDR1 and CDR2: GTSNPN, SVGIG (reference sequence). In nucleotides, the CDR3 is TGTGCCTGGAAGCAGGGGACTGGGGCCAACGTCCTGACTTTC. Protein product: CAWKQGTGANVLTF.

This sequence joins TRBV7-9 and TRBJ2-5; D is ambiguous. This CDR3 spans 12 amino acids. CDR1 and CDR2 from the germline V gene are SEHNR and FQNEAQ (reference sequence). Trimming cost V 2 bases and J 4 bases, with 5 bases left between them. CDR3: CASSLPSETQYF. CDR3 nucleotide sequence: TGTGCCAGCAGCTTACCATCAGAGACCCAGTACTTC.

The gene calls are TRBV28 and TRBJ2-3, with D perhaps matching TRBD2 (7 bases). The CDR3 length is 15 residues. V lost 3 bases and J lost 1, with 11 bases in between. CDR1 and CDR2 (germline): MDHEN, SYDVKM. CDR3 DNA sequence: TGTGCCAGCAGTTTCGGGGGGCTACGCACAGATACGCAGTATTTT. Its translation: CASSFGGLRTDTQYF.

The chain recombines TRBV2 with TRBJ1-1; possible D gene TRBD1, 6 bases. This CDR3 contains 15 residues. CDR1 and CDR2 (germline): SNHLY, FYNNEI. Trimming removed 5 bases from V and 1 base from J, with 14 bases in between. DNA for the CDR3: TGTGCCAGCAGTCCCATTTTGGGACAGAACACTGAAGCTTTCTTT. Amino acids: CASSPILGQNTEAFF.

The V call is TRBV7-2, the J call TRBJ1-2; D call uncertain. Germline values: CDR1 SGHTA, CDR2 FQGNSA. This CDR3 contains 13 residues. V was pared by 6 bases and J by 4 bases, with 12 bases between. The CDR3 is CASRLRVTYGYTF. The CDR3 region has the DNA TGTGCCAGCAGACTCCGAGTCACCTATGGCTACACCTTC.

The V gene is TRBV19, the J gene TRBJ1-2, with D maybe TRBD1 (5 bases). Trimming cost V 4 bases and J 0 bases, with 15 bases left between them. CDR3 length equals 16 residues. Germline V gene data show CDR1 as LNHDA and CDR2 as SQIVND (reference sequence). The CDR3 DNA sequence: TGTGCCAGTAGTACAACGCCAGGGTTGGCTAACTATGGCTACACCTTC. This encodes CASSTTPGLANYGYTF.

The chain recombines TRBV29-1 with TRBJ1-2, with a tentative D call TRBD1 (5 bases). This CDR3 comprises 11 residues. V was pared by 6 bases and J by 8 bases, with 13 bases between. CDR1 and CDR2 from the germline V gene are SQVTM and ANQGSEA. This chain's CDR3 is CSVPRGDGYTF. CDR3 DNA sequence: TGCAGCGTACCTCGGGGGGACGGCTACACCTTC. The complete variable domain, with remaining parts taken from reference TRBV29-1 and TRBJ1-2, reads SAVISQKPSRDICQRGTSLTIQCQVDSQVTMMFWYRQQPGQSLTLIATANQGSEATYESGFVIDKFPISRPNLTFSTLTVSNMSPEDSSIYLCSVPRGDGYTFGSGTRLTVV.

The chain links TRBV13 to TRBJ2-1, with TRBD1 identical over 7 bases. In germline, CDR1 is PRHDT, CDR2 FYEKMQ (reference sequence). The CDR3 is 15 residues long. V gave up 1 base and J gave up 1 base; unmatched junction bases: 1. DNA of the CDR3: TGTGCCAGCAGCTTAGAACAGGGGTCCTACAATGAGCAGTTCTTC. It codes for CASSLEQGSYNEQFF.

This chain uses TRBV18 with TRBJ1-2; no clear D. This CDR3 contains 15 residues. Germline V lookup: CDR1 KGHSH, CDR2 LQKENI. V was shortened by 2 bases and J by 8 bases, with 18 bases between the two germline ends. CDR3: CASSPALAELGGYTF. The CDR3 coding sequence is TGTGCCAGCTCACCAGCCCTAGCAGAGCTAGGGGGCTACACCTTC.

This clone was found once. The identical CDR3 is also encoded by other nucleotide sequences in the sample. This chain joins TRBV19 and TRBJ2-7; no definite D call. V lost 5 bases, J lost 3 bases, and 8 bases lay in between. Per germline, CDR1 LNHDA and CDR2 SQIVND (reference sequence). The CDR3 has 12 amino acids. This CDR3 reads CASSPTGYEQYF. In DNA form, the CDR3 reads TGTGCCAGTAGTCCCACCGGCTACGAGCAGTACTTC.

The chain combines TRBV7-9 with TRBJ1-1; D ambiguous. Germline loops: CDR1 SEHNR, CDR2 FQNEAQ (reference sequence). Trimming removed 4 bases from V and 6 bases from J, with 15 bases in between. This CDR3 spans 14 amino acids. CDR3 residues: CASSSRRGTPEAFF. CDR3 coding DNA: TGTGCCAGCAGCTCTAGGCGGGGAACACCTGAAGCTTTCTTT. Based on the CDR3 plus reference TRBV7-9 and TRBJ1-1, the full variable domain is DTGVSQNPRHKITKRGQNVTFRCDPISEHNRLYWYRQTLGQGPEFLTYFQNEAQLEKSRLLSDRFSAERPKGSFSTLEIQRTEQGDSAMYLCASSSRRGTPEAFFGQGTRLTVV.

The CDR3 spells CASSRTGERQPQHF. The CDR3 DNA reads TGTGCCAGCAGCCGTACAGGGGAAAGACAGCCCCAGCATTTT. This sequence joins TRBV7-9 and TRBJ1-5, with TRBD1 matching 7 bases. With 5 bases clipped from V and 7 bases from J, the junction kept 8 bases outside the gene matches. Germline assignment: CDR1 SEHNR and CDR2 FQNEAQ (reference sequence). The CDR3 is 14 amino acids. Filled out from reference TRBV7-9 and TRBJ1-5, the complete variable domain reads DTGVSQNPRHKITKRGQNVTFRCDPISEHNRLYWYRQTLGQGPEFLTYFQNEAQLEKSRLLSDRFSAERPKGSFSTLEIQRTEQGDSAMYLCASSRTGERQPQHFGDGTRLSIL.

The genes are TRBV19 and TRBJ2-2; maybe TRBD2 (6 bases). CDR1 and CDR2 (germline): LNHDA, SQIVND (reference sequence). The CDR3 contains 15 residues. Trimming removed 6 bases at V and 3 bases at J, with 14 bases between. The CDR3 loop is CASRRRGLDTGELFF. CDR3 sequence (DNA): TGTGCCAGTAGGAGACGGGGACTCGACACCGGGGAGCTGTTTTTT.

This clone was detected only a few times. The rearrangement links TRBV12-2 to TRBJ2-7; the D call of TRBD1 is as the table states it, not checked on the DNA. TRBV12-2 constitutes a pseudogene. CDR3 length: 14 residues. The CDR3 reads CASRLRDILYEQYF. Here the CDR3 DNA reads TGTGCAAGTCGCTTAAGGGACATCCTCTACGAGCAGTACTTC.

The chain is built from TRBV24-1 and TRBJ2-1, with 7 bases identical to TRBD2. The CDR3 covers 14 residues. J gave up 4 bases and V 9 bases, and 8 bases lay outside the gene matches. Germline lookup yields CDR1 KGHDR and CDR2 SFDVKD. CDR3 DNA sequence: TGTGCCACCGCTGCGGGGGACGAATACAATGAGCAGTTCTTC. Amino acid sequence: CATAAGDEYNEQFF.

The CDR3 reads CASSMPPKFRNSPLHF. The CDR3 DNA reads as TGTGCCAGCAGCATGCCCCCCAAATTTCGGAATTCACCCCTCCACTTT. J is TRBJ1-6 and V is TRBV5-8; no firm D call. Per the germline V gene, CDR1 is SGHTS and CDR2 is YDEGEE. Trimming took off 4 bases at V and 7 bases at J, with 18 bases between the two ends. The CDR3 runs to 16 residues.

This chain links TRBV12-3 or TRBV12-4 with TRBJ1-4, with TRBD1 identical over 7 bases. The V gene end was trimmed by 5 bases and the J gene end by 11 bases; junction bases not matched to a gene: 8. The CDR3 consists of 13 residues. This CDR3 reads CASSPGTVIKLFF. Here the CDR3 DNA reads TGTGCCAGCAGTCCGGGGACAGTGATTAAACTGTTTTTT.

J is TRBJ1-6 and V is TRBV27; TRBD1 might be the D (6 bases). Germline loops: CDR1 MNHEY, CDR2 SMNVEV (reference sequence). The V gene lost 9 bases and the J gene lost 2 bases, with 14 bases spanning the gap. This CDR3 spans 15 amino acids. CDR3 nucleotides: TGTGCCAGTAAATCTGGGGGCACCTATAATTCACCCCTCCACTTT. It encodes CASKSGGTYNSPLHF.

As concerns this clone: Within the sample, other DNA sequences also encode this same CDR3. The rearrangement uses TRBV28 and TRBJ1-2; D ambiguous. Trimming stripped 3 bases from V and 3 bases from J, with 5 bases between. This CDR3 contains 12 residues. Germline CDR1 MDHEN, CDR2 SYDVKM. This CDR3 reads CASSFRDYGYTF. DNA for the CDR3: TGTGCCAGCAGTTTTCGGGACTATGGCTACACCTTC.

The chain links TRBV18 to TRBJ1-1; D remains unclear. The CDR3 is 13 residues long. V was trimmed by 1 base and J by 3 bases, leaving 6 bases between them. Per germline, CDR1 KGHSH and CDR2 LQKENI. As DNA, the CDR3 is TGTGCCAGCTCACCACAACAGTACACTGAAGCTTTCTTT. Translating gives CASSPQQYTEAFF.

This clone was seen only once. This sequence joins TRBV28 and TRBJ1-1; 9 bases are a match to TRBD1. The CDR3 has 15 residues. V shed 4 bases, J shed 4 bases, and the junction held 7 bases outside the gene matches. Germline lookup yields CDR1 MDHEN and CDR2 SYDVKM. Here the CDR3 reads CASSWGTGRGTEAFF. In nucleotides, the CDR3 is TGTGCCAGCAGTTGGGGGACAGGGAGAGGCACTGAAGCTTTCTTT.

This clone was observed a single time. The CDR3 loop is CASSLGTAGNTIYF. CDR3 nucleotides: TGTGCCAGCAGCTTGGGGACTGCTGGAAACACCATATATTTT. The V gene is TRBV5-5, the J gene TRBJ1-3; no clear D gene. This CDR3 is 14 amino acids long. CDR1 is SGHKS, CDR2 YYEKEE, per germline (reference sequence). Trimming stripped 0 bases from V and 2 bases from J, with 6 bases between.

The V and J genes are TRBV5-1 and TRBJ2-7; 7 bases align to TRBD1. CDR3 size: 13 residues. Per germline, CDR1 SGHRS and CDR2 YFSETQ. V shed 4 bases, J shed 4 bases, and the junction held 5 bases outside the gene matches. Written as DNA, the CDR3 is TGCGCCAGCAGCCGGGACAGACGTTACGAGCAGTACTTC. Translated: CASSRDRRYEQYF.

The rearrangement uses TRBV27 and TRBJ1-1; 7 nucleotides match TRBD1. CDR1 and CDR2 (germline): MNHEY, SMNVEV (reference sequence). After removal of 6 bases from V and 8 bases from J, the junction contained 12 bases not matched to a gene. CDR3 length equals 14 residues. CDR3 loop: CASSTWDRWAEAFF. The CDR3 DNA is TGTGCCAGCAGCACCTGGGACAGATGGGCCGAAGCTTTCTTT.

As concerns this clone: The sample carries other DNA sequences with the same CDR3. V usage is TRBV4-1 and J usage is TRBJ2-5; TRBD2 matches 11 bases. The J segment lost 4 bases and the V segment lost 1 base, leaving 5 bases of the junction unmatched. This CDR3 region has 16 residues. Germline V gives CDR1 MGHRA, CDR2 YSYEKL. The chain's CDR3 is CASSQGLLAGGETQYF. CDR3 bases: TGCGCCAGCAGCCAAGGTCTTCTAGCGGGGGGAGAGACCCAGTACTTC.

The chain links TRBV18 to TRBJ1-2; 9 bases align to TRBD1. This CDR3 has 14 residues. Germline CDR1 is KGHSH and CDR2 is LQKENI. Trimming removed 5 bases from V and 4 bases from J; junction bases left unmatched: 5. Written as DNA, the CDR3 is TGTGCCAGCTCAGGAGGGACAGGGCTCTATGGCTACACCTTC. It translates to CASSGGTGLYGYTF.